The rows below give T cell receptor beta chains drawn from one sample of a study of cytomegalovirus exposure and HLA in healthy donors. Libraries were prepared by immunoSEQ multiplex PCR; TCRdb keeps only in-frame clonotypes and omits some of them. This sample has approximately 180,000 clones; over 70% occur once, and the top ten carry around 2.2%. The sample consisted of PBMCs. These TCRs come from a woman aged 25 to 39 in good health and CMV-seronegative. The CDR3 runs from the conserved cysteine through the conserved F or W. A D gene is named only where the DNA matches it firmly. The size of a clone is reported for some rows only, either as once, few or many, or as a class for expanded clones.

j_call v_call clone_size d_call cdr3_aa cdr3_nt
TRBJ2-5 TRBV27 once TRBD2 CASSLVGLAGGPIETQYF TGTGCCAGCAGTTTAGTGGGTCTAGCGGGGGGGCCTATAGAGACCCAGTACTTC
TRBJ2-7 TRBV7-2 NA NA CASSLGAGASAVSYEQYF TGTGCCAGCAGCTTAGGGGCCGGGGCTAGCGCAGTATCCTACGAGCAGTACTTC
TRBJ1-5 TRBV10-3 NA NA CAISEWENSNQPQHF TGTGCCATCAGTGAGTGGGAGAATAGCAATCAGCCCCAGCATTTT
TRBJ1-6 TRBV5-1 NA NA CASTMGGSYNSPLHF TGCGCCAGCACCATGGGGGGCTCCTATAATTCACCCCTCCACTTT
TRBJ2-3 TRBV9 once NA CASSLPTSTDTQYF TGTGCCAGCAGCCTTCCTACTAGCACAGATACGCAGTATTTT
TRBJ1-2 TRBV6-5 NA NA CASSYLRVSGYTF TGTGCCAGCAGTTACCTCAGGGTCTCTGGCTACACCTTC
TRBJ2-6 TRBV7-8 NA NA CASSPGRSGANGLTF TGTGCCAGCAGCCCAGGGAGGTCTGGGGCCAACGGCCTGACTTTC
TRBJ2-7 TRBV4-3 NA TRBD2 CASSPSLAGLGYEQYF TGCGCCAGCAGCCCGAGCCTAGCGGGCCTAGGCTACGAGCAGTACTTC
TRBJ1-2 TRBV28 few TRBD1 CASSRSQGAGGYTF TGTGCCAGCAGTAGGTCGCAGGGGGCAGGTGGCTACACCTTC
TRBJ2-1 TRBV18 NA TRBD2 CASSPPTSGRAKDQQFF TGTGCCAGCTCACCACCGACGAGCGGGAGGGCGAAAGACCAGCAGTTCTTC
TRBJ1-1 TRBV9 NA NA CASSVDEGGGPNTEAFF TGTGCCAGCAGCGTAGATGAGGGAGGGGGACCGAACACTGAAGCTTTCTTT
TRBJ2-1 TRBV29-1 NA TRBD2 CSVERYAGRDNEQFF TGCAGCGTTGAACGGTACGCCGGGAGGGACAATGAGCAGTTCTTC
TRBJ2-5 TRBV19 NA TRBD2 CASSMHYASGGQETQYF TGTGCCAGTAGTATGCATTATGCTAGCGGGGGCCAAGAGACCCAGTACTTC
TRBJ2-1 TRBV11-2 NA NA CASSLMEGRYNEQFF TGTGCCAGCAGCTTAATGGAGGGCCGATACAATGAGCAGTTCTTC
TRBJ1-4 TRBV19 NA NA CASSDQTGGREKLFF TGTGCCAGTAGTGACCAGACAGGCGGGCGTGAAAAACTGTTTTTT
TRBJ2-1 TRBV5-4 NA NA CASSLAGPLNEQFF TGTGCCAGCAGCTTAGCGGGCCCCCTTAATGAGCAGTTCTTC
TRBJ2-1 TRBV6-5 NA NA CASSYLLGASYNEQFF TGTGCCAGCAGTTACCTTTTAGGGGCGTCCTACAATGAGCAGTTCTTC
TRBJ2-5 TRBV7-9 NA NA CASSRPTVSGETQYF TGTGCCAGCAGCCGGCCGACAGTCTCCGGGGAGACCCAGTACTTC
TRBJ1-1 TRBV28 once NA CASSLSAGLNEAFF TGTGCCAGCAGTTTGTCGGCAGGGCTTAATGAAGCTTTCTTT
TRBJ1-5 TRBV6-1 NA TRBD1 CASSRDRDQPQHF TGTGCCAGCAGTCGAGACAGGGATCAGCCCCAGCATTTT
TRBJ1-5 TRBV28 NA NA CASRADQPQHF TGTGCCAGCCGTGCGGATCAGCCCCAGCATTTT
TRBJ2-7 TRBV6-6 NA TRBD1 CASSSTGGDYEQYF TGTGCCAGCAGTTCTACAGGGGGTGATTACGAGCAGTACTTC
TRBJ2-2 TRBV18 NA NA CASSRDFQDGELFF TGTGCCAGCTCACGGGACTTCCAAGACGGGGAGCTGTTTTTT